Following are 8 T cell receptor beta chains from one sample sequenced in a study of blood T cell repertoires in COVID-19. Data came from immunoSEQ multiplex PCR; TCRdb stores just in-frame clones and leaves some out. Of hundreds of thousands of clones detected, around 88% appear once; the ten largest clones hold 1% to 1.5%. The sequencing sample was made of PBMCs or T cells enriched from blood (not recorded which). The receptors stem from a woman in her 40s with acute COVID-19.

In the case of this clone: One end of the junction fails to match germline, which may point to a read error. This chain links TRBV16 with TRBJ2-1, with 9 bases that match TRBD1. CDR1 is KGHSY, CDR2 FQNENV, per germline. There are 13 residues in the CDR3. The CDR3 spells CASSPTGGNERFF. The CDR3 DNA sequence: TGTGCCAGCAGCCCTACAGGGGGCAATGAGCGGTTCTTC.

The V and J genes are TRBV18 and TRBJ2-2; maybe TRBD1 (5 bases). This CDR3 spans 14 amino acids. Germline V gene sequence: CDR1 KGHSH, CDR2 LQKENI. V was shortened by 3 bases and J by 1 base, with 6 bases between the two germline ends. The CDR3 DNA sequence: TGTGCCAGCTCACCCCAGGGGAACACCGGGGAGCTGTTTTTT. Its protein is CASSPQGNTGELFF. Full variable domain (missing parts from reference TRBV18 and TRBJ2-2): NAGVMQNPRHLVRRRGQEARLRCSPMKGHSHVYWYRQLPEEGLKFMVYLQKENIIDESGMPKERFSAEFPKEGPSILRIQQVVRGDSAAYFCASSPQGNTGELFFGEGSRLTVL.

This chain links TRBV6-2 or TRBV6-3 with TRBJ1-5; no clear D. The CDR3 loop spans 14 amino acids. V was cut by 2 bases and J by 4 bases, with 9 bases left in between. CDR1 is MNHEY, CDR2 SVGEGT, per germline. DNA of the CDR3: TGTGCCAGCAGTTACCTAGCGAGAAATCAGCCCCAGCATTTT. It yields the protein CASSYLARNQPQHF.

V usage is TRBV10-3 and J usage is TRBJ1-1; tentatively, D is TRBD1 (6 bases). Trimming cost V 5 bases and J 6 bases, with 13 bases left between them. Per the germline V gene, CDR1 is ENHRY and CDR2 is SYGVKD. This CDR3 comprises 13 residues. CDR3 sequence reads: CAISSTGRAEAFF. The CDR3 DNA sequence: TGTGCCATCAGTTCTACAGGGAGGGCTGAAGCTTTCTTT.

The rearrangement uses TRBV9 and TRBJ1-5; 7 nucleotides match TRBD1. CDR3 length equals 13 residues. The germline V gene has CDR1 SGDLS and CDR2 YYNGEE. V was clipped by 7 bases and J by 3 bases; unmatched bases: 4. The DNA for the CDR3 is TGTGCCAGCGGAGGGACAGACAATCAGCCCCAGCATTTT. Protein: CASGGTDNQPQHF.

The CDR3 DNA sequence: TGCGCCAGCAGTACACGGGACAGCTTGATCTACGAGCAGTACTTC. This codes for CASSTRDSLIYEQYF. The rearrangement uses TRBV10-1 and TRBJ2-7; 7 bases match TRBD1. The CDR3 length is 15 residues. The germline gives CDR1 WNHNN, CDR2 SYGVQD (reference sequence). V shed 5 bases, J shed 3 bases, and the junction held 10 bases outside the gene matches.

V and J are TRBV6-2 or TRBV6-3 and TRBJ2-1, with 8 bases identical to TRBD2. Trimming took 5 bases from V and 4 from J; bases not matched to a gene: 7. Germline CDR1 and CDR2: MNHEY and SVGEGT. This CDR3 has 15 amino acids. CDR3 nucleotides: TGTGCCAGCAGTGGAGTAGCGGGAATTTACAATGAGCAGTTCTTC. Its protein product is CASSGVAGIYNEQFF.

The rearrangement joins TRBV4-3 to TRBJ1-3; D unresolved. V was pared by 0 bases and J by 1 base, with 10 bases between. This CDR3 has 16 amino acids. CDR1 LGHNA and CDR2 YSLEER come from the germline V gene. The CDR3 nucleotides read TGCGCCAGCAGCCAAGATTCTGCGTTTTCTGGAAACACCATATATTTT. Its protein is CASSQDSAFSGNTIYF.